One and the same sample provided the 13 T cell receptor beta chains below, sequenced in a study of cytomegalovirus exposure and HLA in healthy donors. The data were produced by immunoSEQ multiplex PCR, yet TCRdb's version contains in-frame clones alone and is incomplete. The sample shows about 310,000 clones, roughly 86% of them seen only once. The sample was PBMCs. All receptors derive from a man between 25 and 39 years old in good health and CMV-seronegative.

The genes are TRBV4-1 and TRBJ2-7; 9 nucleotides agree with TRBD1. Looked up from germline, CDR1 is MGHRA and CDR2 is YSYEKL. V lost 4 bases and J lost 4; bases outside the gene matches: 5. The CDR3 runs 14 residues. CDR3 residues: CASSPRQGDYEQYF. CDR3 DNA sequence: TGCGCCAGCAGCCCTCGACAGGGGGATTACGAGCAGTACTTC.

Here the CDR3 DNA reads TGTGCCAGCAGCTCATCTAGCATCCCGAGCTCCTACGAGCAGTACTTC. This gives the protein CASSSSSIPSSYEQYF. The chain is built from TRBV7-2 and TRBJ2-7; the D gene is possibly TRBD2 (5 bases). Germline V gene lookup returns CDR1 SGHTA and CDR2 FQGNSA. Trimming stripped 4 bases from V and 0 bases from J, with 16 bases between. This CDR3 has 16 residues.

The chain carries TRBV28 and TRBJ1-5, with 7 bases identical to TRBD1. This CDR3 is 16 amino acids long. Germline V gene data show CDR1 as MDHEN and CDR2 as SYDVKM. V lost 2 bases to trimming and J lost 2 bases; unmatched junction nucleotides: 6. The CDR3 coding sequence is TGTGCCAGCAGTTTAGCTCAGACAGGGCGCAATCAGCCCCAGCATTTT. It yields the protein CASSLAQTGRNQPQHF.

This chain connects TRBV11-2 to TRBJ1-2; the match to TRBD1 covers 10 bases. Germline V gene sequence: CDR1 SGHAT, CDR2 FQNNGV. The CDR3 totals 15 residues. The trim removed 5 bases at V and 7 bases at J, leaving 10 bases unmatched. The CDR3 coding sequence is TGTGCCAGCAGCACCCGACAGGGGGCATGGAGTGGCTACACCTTC. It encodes CASSTRQGAWSGYTF.

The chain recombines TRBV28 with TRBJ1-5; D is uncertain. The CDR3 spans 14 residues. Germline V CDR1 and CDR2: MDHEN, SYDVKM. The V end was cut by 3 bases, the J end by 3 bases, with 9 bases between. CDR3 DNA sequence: TGTGCCAGCAGTTTTAGCCAAATCAATCAGCCCCAGCATTTT. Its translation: CASSFSQINQPQHF.

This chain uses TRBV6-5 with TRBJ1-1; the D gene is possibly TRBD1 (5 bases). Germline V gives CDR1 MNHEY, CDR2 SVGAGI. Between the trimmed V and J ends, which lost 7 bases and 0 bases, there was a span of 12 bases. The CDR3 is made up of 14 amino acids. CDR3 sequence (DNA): TGTGCCAGCAAGGCAGGGATAATGAACACTGAAGCTTTCTTT. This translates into CASKAGIMNTEAFF.

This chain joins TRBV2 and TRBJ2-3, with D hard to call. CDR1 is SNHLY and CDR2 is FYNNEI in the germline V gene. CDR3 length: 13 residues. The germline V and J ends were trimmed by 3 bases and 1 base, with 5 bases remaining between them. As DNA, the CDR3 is TGTGCCAGCAGTGAGACACGCACAGATACGCAGTATTTT. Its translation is CASSETRTDTQYF.

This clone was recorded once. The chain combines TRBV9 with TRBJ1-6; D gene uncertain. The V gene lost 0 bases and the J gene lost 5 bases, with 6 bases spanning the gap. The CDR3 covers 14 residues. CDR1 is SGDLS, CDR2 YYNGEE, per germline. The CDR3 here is CASSVAQNNSPLHF. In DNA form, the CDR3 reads TGTGCCAGCAGCGTAGCACAGAATAATTCACCCCTCCACTTT. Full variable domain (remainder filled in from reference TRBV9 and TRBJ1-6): DSGVTQTPKHLITATGQRVTLRCSPRSGDLSVYWYQQSLDQGLQFLIQYYNGEERAKGNILERFSAQQFPDLHSELNLSSLELGDSALYFCASSVAQNNSPLHFGNGTRLTVT.

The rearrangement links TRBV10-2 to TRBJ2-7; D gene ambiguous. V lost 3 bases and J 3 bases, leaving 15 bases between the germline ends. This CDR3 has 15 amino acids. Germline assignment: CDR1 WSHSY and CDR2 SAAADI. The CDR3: CASSDPHGYSYEQYF. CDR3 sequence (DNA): TGCGCCAGCAGTGACCCCCATGGCTACAGCTACGAGCAGTACTTC.

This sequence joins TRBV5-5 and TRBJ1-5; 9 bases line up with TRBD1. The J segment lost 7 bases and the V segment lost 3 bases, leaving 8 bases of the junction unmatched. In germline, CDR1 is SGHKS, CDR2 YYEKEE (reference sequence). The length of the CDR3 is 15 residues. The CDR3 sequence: CASSSGTGTRQPQHF. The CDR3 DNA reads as TGTGCCAGCAGCTCCGGGACAGGGACTAGGCAGCCCCAGCATTTT.

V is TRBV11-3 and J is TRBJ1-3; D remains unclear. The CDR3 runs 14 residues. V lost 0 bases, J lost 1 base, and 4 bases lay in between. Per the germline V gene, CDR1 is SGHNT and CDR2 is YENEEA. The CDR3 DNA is TGTGCCAGCAGCTTAGACCAATCTGGAAACACCATATATTTT. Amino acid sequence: CASSLDQSGNTIYF.

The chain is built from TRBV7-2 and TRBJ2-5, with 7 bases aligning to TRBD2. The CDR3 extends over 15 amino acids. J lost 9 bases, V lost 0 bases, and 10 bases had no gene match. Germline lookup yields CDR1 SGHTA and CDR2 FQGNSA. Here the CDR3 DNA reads TGTGCCAGCAGCTTAGCCGACGGCTGGGCGGGGGCCCAGTACTTC. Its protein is CASSLADGWAGAQYF.

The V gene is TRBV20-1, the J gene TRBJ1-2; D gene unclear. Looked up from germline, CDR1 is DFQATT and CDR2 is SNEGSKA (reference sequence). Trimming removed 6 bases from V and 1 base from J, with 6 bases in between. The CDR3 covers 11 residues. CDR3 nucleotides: TGCAGTGCCCCATTTAACTATGGCTACACCTTC. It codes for CSAPFNYGYTF.